This T cell receptor (beta chain) was documented in a study of cytomegalovirus exposure and HLA in healthy donors. Study background: Out of about 179 million T cells, an earlier analysis found some 120 million unique TCR beta sequences in total. Some 85 million unique TCRs from HLA-typed donors were held in an early data release. Study results and limitations: When analyzed later, a missense DCLRE1C variant was found to be linked to TCR beta V- and J-gene trimming. Specificity of three CMV-associated chains for CMV antigens was verified in vitro.

This clone was picked up a small number of times. What it recognizes is unknown. With 60 Vbeta and 13 Jbeta primers, the PCR was carried out. The protocol was immunoSEQ multiplex PCR, while the TCRdb copy is restricted to in-frame clones and leaves out a portion. Of over 120,000 clones listed, about 80% are singletons. The receptor was derived from a woman aged 55-70 years in good health and CMV-seropositive. Sequenced: PBMCs.

For the CDR3, the DNA is TGTGCCAGCAGCCTAGGGACAGGGAATGAAAAACTGTTTTTT. Its protein is CASSLGTGNEKLFF. V gene TRBV14 combines with J gene TRBJ1-4; 9 bases align to TRBD1. Unmatched junction bases numbered 2, after V lost 4 bases and J lost 5 bases. Germline values: CDR1 SGHDN, CDR2 FVKESK. The CDR3 is 14 residues long.